This T cell receptor (beta chain) was captured in a study of T cells after posttransplantation cyclophosphamide (dated by TCRdb to 2015 to 2016). Study-wide context: Using TRB sequencing, the study followed how the T cell repertoire reconstituted after myeloablative bone marrow transplantation in which posttransplantation cyclophosphamide served as GVHD prophylaxis. Blood from all 30 or so PTCy patients with 1-year posttransplant specimens was subjected to TRB sequencing. Because TRA and TRB clonality correlated tightly in roughly ten samples, later TCR analyses were limited to TRB. Public TRB sequences were searched against a database of over 3,600 sequences associated with responses to pathogens, tumor antigens, self-antigens and alloantigens. Samples from around 35 PTCy-treated patients and 15 to 20 related bone marrow donors of those patients were subjected to antigen receptor sequencing. Up to 3 additional blood samples from 2 to 5.2 years after transplant were also TRB-sequenced in 3 patients, as was pretransplant blood from a handful of patients.

On this clone itself: Its recognized antigen is unknown. No much larger clone is present one base from it, and per-base qualities are unavailable. At the DNA level, this CDR3 is encoded by other sequences in the same sample as well.

Genomic DNA was used for TRB sequencing, which was performed with the immunoSEQ assay at survey resolution or with the hsTCRB kit. The study's own analysis went as follows. The immunoSEQ software was used for initial read processing, and the LymphoSeq R package was used for repertoire analyses. Clonality was computed as 1 minus normalized Shannon entropy; Gini coefficient was also calculated for each TRB dataset. Phenotypes of unsorted samples were inferred by mapping TRB sequences from sorted subsets of the recipient or donor onto unsorted samples of the same recipient. The clones in this table, taken by TCRdb from immuneACCESS, are in-frame only. Not every clone is retained; where verified, under half of the shortfall comes from an unresolved V gene, and the cause of the rest is unknown. The V and J calls and clone size come from that table; D and trimming were worked out from the DNA. This sample holds around 43,000 clones; about 90% were observed only once. The top ten hold 2.5% to 4% of the sample.

Reading the germline V gene gives CDR1 SGHVS and CDR2 FQNEAQ. The trim is 5 bases for V and 10 bases for J, with a gap of 18 bases between the germline ends. The CDR3 has 15 amino acids, counting the end cysteine and phenylalanine. Only the CDR3 DNA stays, 45 bases, in frame from base 1. On the day of marrow donation, related bone marrow donors gave peripheral blood samples. Peripheral blood and bone marrow mononuclear cells were isolated by Ficoll-Hypaque density centrifugation and were cryopreserved. Points the paper makes about the study in general: The TRB repertoires of T cells infiltrating skin or the GI tract showed only limited overlap with the TRB repertoires found in blood. At 1-2 months, donor-recipient similarity was low but rose over the first year, and the later blood repertoires were often dominated by donor CD8+ memory clones. Across 35 to 55 patients, TRB clonality was highly associated with recipient CMV seropositivity and CMV reactivation, and diversity in PTCy patients was similar to diversity in CNI/methotrexate controls.

This TCR came from a woman aged 50 to 60 in good health and a related stem cell transplant donor. Sequenced: PBMCs. The chain is encoded by TRBV7-8 joined to TRBJ1-6, and TRBD1 may be the D gene, going by 5 matching bases. The nucleotide sequence is given as TGTGCCAGCAGCCACCCTCAGGGTACCGAATCACCCCTCCACTTT. Translated, this is CASSHPQGTESPLHF.